A selection of T cell receptor beta chains follows, all from one sample in a study of cytomegalovirus exposure and HLA in healthy donors. Sequenced by immunoSEQ multiplex PCR; TCRdb stores in-frame clones only, minus some. The table has 130,000 or so clones, approximately 81% seen once. The specimen was PBMCs. These receptors came from a woman aged 25 to 45 in good health and CMV-seronegative. Each CDR3 is given with its conserved first and last residue.

TRBJ1-4	TRBV4-1	CASSQDPGQGLKLFF
TRBJ2-2	TRBV5-1	CASSLDGGGTGELFF
TRBJ2-7	TRBV4-3	CASSQDRQGSYEQYF
TRBJ2-5	TRBV7-2	CASSLEANRVQETQYF
TRBJ2-2	TRBV10-1	CASTPGGTGELFF
TRBJ2-3	TRBV6-5	CASSLSGDRTDTQYF
TRBJ1-1	TRBV10-3	CAIRGQDTEAFF
TRBJ2-3	TRBV5-1	CASSLSRIEVDTQYF
TRBJ1-6	TRBV7-2	CASSPRGDNSPLHF
TRBJ1-2	TRBV2	CASSYRDRGRGYTF
TRBJ2-3	TRBV9	CASSASGSTDTQYF
TRBJ1-1	TRBV15	CATSRDFLIRGDTEAFF
TRBJ1-5	TRBV2	CASRATGVGNQPQHF
TRBJ2-7	TRBV6-1	CASSLAGGYEQYF
TRBJ1-2	TRBV19	CASSISPGVNYGYTF
TRBJ1-1	TRBV2	CASSTRRQGAEAFF
TRBJ1-5	TRBV6-1	CASSEVMRGNQPQHF
TRBJ1-1	TRBV4-1	CASSQDRRQGVGYITEAFF
TRBJ2-5	TRBV6-5	CASSYSRQETQYF
TRBJ2-3	TRBV9	CASSPSVASGAPGDTQYF
TRBJ2-5	TRBV2	CASSDRSWTDETQYF
TRBJ2-7	TRBV5-6	CASSLRDRVLLGYEQYF
TRBJ2-7	TRBV6-5	CASSYQGQGSYEQYF
TRBJ2-7	TRBV15	CATSREAGSSYEQYF
TRBJ1-1	TRBV5-1	CASSLARGRDTEAFF
TRBJ2-1	TRBV2	CASSEALPLAGPYNEQFF
TRBJ1-2	TRBV30	CAWSVQVGDYGYTF
TRBJ1-5	TRBV11-2	CASSGQGDQPQHF
TRBJ1-2	TRBV11-2	CASSSLATGDYGYTF
TRBJ1-6	TRBV7-2	CASSLGTGINSPLHF
TRBJ1-4	TRBV30	CAWGLDGINEKLFF
TRBJ2-2	TRBV11-3	CASSVRTGPRGELFF
TRBJ2-1	TRBV5-1	CASSLLTSSYNEQFF
TRBJ2-5	TRBV2	CASTGTGIPPDF
.	TRBV5-1	CASSYTGTGGSEQYF
TRBJ1-4	TRBV7-2	CASSSWARGGYEKLFF
TRBJ1-2	TRBV7-9	CASSLEGHLDYGYTF
TRBJ1-3	TRBV6-1	CASMRGTVGNTIYF
TRBJ1-1	TRBV11-3	CASSTWGPGGGVNTEAFF
TRBJ2-7	TRBV5-1	CASSLFLGGSTYEQYF
TRBJ1-2	TRBV2	CASSDRGINGYTF
TRBJ1-5	TRBV19	CASSTGRWDRGAKPQHF